The present T cell receptor beta chain was sequenced within a study of T-cell memory formation after mild COVID-19. Study observations and caveats: Clones that contracted from day 15 to 85 were balanced CD4/CD8, while later expanders leaned CD4+. What remained unconfirmed was the SARS-CoV-2 specificity of second-wave clones peaking on day 37. Pre-infection memory carried some responding clones, suggesting that cross-reactive memory joined.

TCRdb re-derived calls from the 5' RACE reads in MiXCR, one entry per CDR3 protein. The sample records 200,000 to 250,000 distinct CDR3 sequences, around 9.1% being singletons. Germline CDR1 MNHEY, CDR2 SVGEGT. J lost 0 bases, V lost 2 bases, and 9 bases had no gene match. There are 17 residues in the CDR3. Concerning this clonotype: What it binds is not known.

The chain joins TRBV6-2 or TRBV6-3 to TRBJ2-5, with 7 positions matching TRBD1. Sequencing was performed on PBMCs or a T cell subset sorted from them (not recorded which). The origin of this receptor is a man between 18 and 29 years old who had mild COVID-19 (a few samples of this study predate the infection). Cell type and time point are not known. The CDR3 nucleotides are TGTGCCAGCAGTTACCTGGACCGGGACAGAGACCAAGAGACCCAGTACTTC. Translated, it gives CASSYLDRDRDQETQYF.